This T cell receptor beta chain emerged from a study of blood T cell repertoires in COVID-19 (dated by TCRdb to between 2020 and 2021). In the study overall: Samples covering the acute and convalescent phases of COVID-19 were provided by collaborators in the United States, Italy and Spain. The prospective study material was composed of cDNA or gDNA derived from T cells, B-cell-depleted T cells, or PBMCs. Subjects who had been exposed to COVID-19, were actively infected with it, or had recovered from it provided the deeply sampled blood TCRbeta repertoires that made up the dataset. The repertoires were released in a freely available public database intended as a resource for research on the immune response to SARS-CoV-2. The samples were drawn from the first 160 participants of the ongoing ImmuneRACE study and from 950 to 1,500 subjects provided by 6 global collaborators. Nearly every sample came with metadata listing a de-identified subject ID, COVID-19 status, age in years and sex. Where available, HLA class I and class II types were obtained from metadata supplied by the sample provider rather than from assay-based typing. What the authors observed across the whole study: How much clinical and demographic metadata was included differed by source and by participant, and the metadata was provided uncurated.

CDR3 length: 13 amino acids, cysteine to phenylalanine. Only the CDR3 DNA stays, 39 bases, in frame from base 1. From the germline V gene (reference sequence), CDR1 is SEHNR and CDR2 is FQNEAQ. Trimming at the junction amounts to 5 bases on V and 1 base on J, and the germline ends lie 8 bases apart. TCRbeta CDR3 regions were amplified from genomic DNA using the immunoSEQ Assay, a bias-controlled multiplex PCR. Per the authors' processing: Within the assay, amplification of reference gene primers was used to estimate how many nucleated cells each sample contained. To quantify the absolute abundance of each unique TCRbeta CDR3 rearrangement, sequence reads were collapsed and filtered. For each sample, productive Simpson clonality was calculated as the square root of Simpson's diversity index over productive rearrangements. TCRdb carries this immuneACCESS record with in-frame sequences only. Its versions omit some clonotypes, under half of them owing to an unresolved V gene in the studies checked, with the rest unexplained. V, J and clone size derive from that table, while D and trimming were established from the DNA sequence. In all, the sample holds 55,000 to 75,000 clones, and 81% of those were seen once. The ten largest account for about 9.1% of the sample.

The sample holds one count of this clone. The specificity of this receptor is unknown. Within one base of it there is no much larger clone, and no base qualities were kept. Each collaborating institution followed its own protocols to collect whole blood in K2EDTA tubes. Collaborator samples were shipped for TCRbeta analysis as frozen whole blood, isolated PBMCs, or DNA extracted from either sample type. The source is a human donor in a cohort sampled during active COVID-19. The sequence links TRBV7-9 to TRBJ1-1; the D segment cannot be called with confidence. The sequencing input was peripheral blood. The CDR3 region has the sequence CASSPETNTEAFF. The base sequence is TGTGCCAGCAGCCCAGAAACGAACACTGAAGCTTTCTTT.